These T cell receptor beta chains were read from a single sample in a study of T cells in Graves' hyperthyroidism and ophthalmopathy. MiXCR, applied by TCRdb to the multiplex PCR reads, yields one record per CDR3 protein. The table records about 560,000 distinct CDR3 sequences, approximately 16% of them present only once. The source material was blood. Receptors originate from a woman in her late teens or twenties with Graves' hyperthyroidism. CDR3s include the opening cysteine and the closing phenylalanine or tryptophan. A D gene is named only where the DNA matches it firmly. A clone size is listed for some rows: how often the clone was seen (once, few, many), or a class if it is expanded.

TRBD1 TRBJ1-3 few TRBV2 TGTGCCAGCAGTGATCAGGGGGCTGGAAACACCATATATTTT CASSDQGAGNTIYF
TRBD1 TRBJ1-2 few TRBV11-2 TGTGCCAGCAGCTTAGAGACAGGGGTTGATGGCTACACCTTC CASSLETGVDGYTF
- TRBJ1-4 many TRBV11-2 TGTGCCAGCGGACGGCAGGCGCTAAAGGTGGAAAAACTGTTTTTT CASGRQALKVEKLFF
- TRBJ2-3 few TRBV20-1 TGCAGTGCAAATCCGGGACGGGGGATCACAGATACGCAGTATTTT CSANPGRGITDTQYF
- TRBJ2-3 - TRBV5-1 TGCGCCAGCAGCTTGGAAGCTAGTGGGTCAACAGATACGCAGTATTTT CASSLEASGSTDTQYF
- TRBJ2-1 - TRBV19 TGTGCCAGTAGTATAGAGGGACGCGAGAGCAATGAGCAGTTCTTC CASSIEGRESNEQFF
TRBD2 TRBJ2-1 many TRBV2 TGTGCCAGCAGTACCCTAGCGGGGGACTACAATGAGCAGTTCTTC CASSTLAGDYNEQFF
- TRBJ1-1 few TRBV10-3 TGTGCCATCAGTCCCGGAACAGGGACCTCGAACACTGAAGCCTTCTTT CAISPGTGTSNTEAFF
- TRBJ2-5 few TRBV28 TGTGCCAGCAGTTCCACCGGGGCAAGCAGCGAGACCCAGTACTTC CASSSTGASSETQYF
- TRBJ1-4 few TRBV29-1 TGCAGCGTTCGGGCCAGTAGTAATGAAAAACTGTTTTTT CSVRASSNEKLFF
- TRBJ2-5 many TRBV15 TGTGCCACCAGCAGAGATCCCCCAAGCCAAGAGACCCAGTACTTC CATSRDPPSQETQYF
TRBD2 TRBJ2-1 few TRBV12-5 TGTGCTAGTGGTTTGGTACTGGGGGGGGGGGGCTCCTACAATGAGCAGTTCTTC CASGLVLGGGGSYNEQFF
TRBD2 TRBJ2-7 - TRBV5-1 TGCGCCAGCAGCTTTGCGGGAGAGTCCTACGAGCAGTACTTC CASSFAGESYEQYF
- TRBJ2-5 many TRBV5-1 TGCGCCAGCAGCTTGGGTAGTGTTGCAGGGGACGAGACCCAGTACTTC CASSLGSVAGDETQYF
- TRBJ1-1 many TRBV12-3/TRBV12-4 TGTGCCAGCAGTTTATGGCATGATAGCACTGAAGCTTTCTTT CASSLWHDSTEAFF
TRBD2 TRBJ2-3 many TRBV11-2 TGTGCCAGCAGCTTATGGCTAGCGGGAGAGGCAGATACGCAGTATTTT CASSLWLAGEADTQYF
TRBD1 TRBJ1-2 - TRBV19 TGTGCCACTAGAGAAACCGGGACAGGGATGGGAGGCTACACCTTC CATRETGTGMGGYTF
- TRBJ2-5 few TRBV15 TGTGCCACCAGCAGAGCTGGGACCCAAGAGACCCAGTACTTC CATSRAGTQETQYF
TRBD1 TRBJ1-2 many TRBV2 TGTGCCAGCAGTGAGGCAGGGGGCTTGGATGGCTACACCTTC CASSEAGGLDGYTF
- TRBJ1-2 many TRBV7-2 TGTGCCAGCAGCTCGGGGGGGGCAGAATATGGCTACACCTTC CASSSGGAEYGYTF
TRBD1 TRBJ2-6 few TRBV5-8 TGTGCCAGCAGCCTGGGGACAGGTGGCTCTGGGGCCAACGTCCTGACTTTC CASSLGTGGSGANVLTF
TRBD1 TRBJ2-7 few TRBV3-1 TGTGCCAGCAGCCAGACAGGGCATTCTGTCTACGAGCAGTACTTC CASSQTGHSVYEQYF